These 5 T cell receptor beta chains were all obtained from the same sample, sequenced in a study of CD8 T cells in seronegative destructive rheumatoid arthritis. Method: immunoSEQ multiplex PCR; TCRdb's copy keeps in-frame clones and lacks some. The repertoire has under 15,000 clones, 83% of them found once; the top ten carry 25% to 30%. The sample consisted of CD8+ T cells from blood. These receptors originate from a woman aged 30-49 years with seronegative destructive rheumatoid arthritis.

The chain recombines TRBV6-6 with TRBJ1-1; 10 bases align to TRBD1. Germline trimming cut 0 bases from V and 6 bases from J; bases unmatched to any gene: 4. CDR3 length equals 15 residues. Germline CDR1 is MNHNY and CDR2 is SVGAGI (reference sequence). The CDR3, as DNA: TGTGCCAGCAGTTACTCCCGGGACAGGGGCCCTGAAGCTTTCTTT. Amino acids: CASSYSRDRGPEAFF.

This chain connects TRBV4-1 to TRBJ2-2, with 7 bases aligning to TRBD2. This CDR3 comprises 16 residues. V gave up 2 bases and J gave up 0 bases; unmatched junction bases: 3. Germline lookup yields CDR1 MGHRA and CDR2 YSYEKL. DNA of the CDR3: TGCGCCAGCAGCCAAATGGGACTATCGAACACCGGGGAGCTGTTTTTT. Its translation is CASSQMGLSNTGELFF.

This chain joins TRBV27 and TRBJ2-7, with a tentative D call TRBD2 (5 bases). Trimming shortened V by 3 bases and J by 0 bases, and 9 bases separated the two germline ends. The CDR3 consists of 14 residues. CDR1 and CDR2 (germline): MNHEY, SMNVEV (reference sequence). The DNA of the CDR3 is TGTGCCAGCAGTTTGAGGGCGACCTCCTACGAGCAGTACGTC. This gives the protein CASSLRATSYEQYV.

The chain is built from TRBV7-6 and TRBJ2-3; possibly TRBD1 for D (6 bases). The V gene's germline CDR1 is SGHVS and CDR2 FNYEAQ. The CDR3 is made up of 15 amino acids. Trimming removed 2 bases from V and 2 bases from J, with 11 bases in between. CDR3: CASSLTNRVTDTQYF. The DNA of the CDR3 is TGTGCCAGCAGCTTAACAAACAGGGTCACAGATACGCAGTATTTT.

The chain is built from TRBV12-5 and TRBJ2-7; D is possibly TRBD2 (5 bases). The germline CDR1 and CDR2 sequences are LGHNT and FRNRAP. The CDR3 is made up of 11 amino acids. In nucleotides, the CDR3 is TGCACGAGGAGGACGGCATACGAGCAGTACGTC. Residues: CTRRTAYEQYV.